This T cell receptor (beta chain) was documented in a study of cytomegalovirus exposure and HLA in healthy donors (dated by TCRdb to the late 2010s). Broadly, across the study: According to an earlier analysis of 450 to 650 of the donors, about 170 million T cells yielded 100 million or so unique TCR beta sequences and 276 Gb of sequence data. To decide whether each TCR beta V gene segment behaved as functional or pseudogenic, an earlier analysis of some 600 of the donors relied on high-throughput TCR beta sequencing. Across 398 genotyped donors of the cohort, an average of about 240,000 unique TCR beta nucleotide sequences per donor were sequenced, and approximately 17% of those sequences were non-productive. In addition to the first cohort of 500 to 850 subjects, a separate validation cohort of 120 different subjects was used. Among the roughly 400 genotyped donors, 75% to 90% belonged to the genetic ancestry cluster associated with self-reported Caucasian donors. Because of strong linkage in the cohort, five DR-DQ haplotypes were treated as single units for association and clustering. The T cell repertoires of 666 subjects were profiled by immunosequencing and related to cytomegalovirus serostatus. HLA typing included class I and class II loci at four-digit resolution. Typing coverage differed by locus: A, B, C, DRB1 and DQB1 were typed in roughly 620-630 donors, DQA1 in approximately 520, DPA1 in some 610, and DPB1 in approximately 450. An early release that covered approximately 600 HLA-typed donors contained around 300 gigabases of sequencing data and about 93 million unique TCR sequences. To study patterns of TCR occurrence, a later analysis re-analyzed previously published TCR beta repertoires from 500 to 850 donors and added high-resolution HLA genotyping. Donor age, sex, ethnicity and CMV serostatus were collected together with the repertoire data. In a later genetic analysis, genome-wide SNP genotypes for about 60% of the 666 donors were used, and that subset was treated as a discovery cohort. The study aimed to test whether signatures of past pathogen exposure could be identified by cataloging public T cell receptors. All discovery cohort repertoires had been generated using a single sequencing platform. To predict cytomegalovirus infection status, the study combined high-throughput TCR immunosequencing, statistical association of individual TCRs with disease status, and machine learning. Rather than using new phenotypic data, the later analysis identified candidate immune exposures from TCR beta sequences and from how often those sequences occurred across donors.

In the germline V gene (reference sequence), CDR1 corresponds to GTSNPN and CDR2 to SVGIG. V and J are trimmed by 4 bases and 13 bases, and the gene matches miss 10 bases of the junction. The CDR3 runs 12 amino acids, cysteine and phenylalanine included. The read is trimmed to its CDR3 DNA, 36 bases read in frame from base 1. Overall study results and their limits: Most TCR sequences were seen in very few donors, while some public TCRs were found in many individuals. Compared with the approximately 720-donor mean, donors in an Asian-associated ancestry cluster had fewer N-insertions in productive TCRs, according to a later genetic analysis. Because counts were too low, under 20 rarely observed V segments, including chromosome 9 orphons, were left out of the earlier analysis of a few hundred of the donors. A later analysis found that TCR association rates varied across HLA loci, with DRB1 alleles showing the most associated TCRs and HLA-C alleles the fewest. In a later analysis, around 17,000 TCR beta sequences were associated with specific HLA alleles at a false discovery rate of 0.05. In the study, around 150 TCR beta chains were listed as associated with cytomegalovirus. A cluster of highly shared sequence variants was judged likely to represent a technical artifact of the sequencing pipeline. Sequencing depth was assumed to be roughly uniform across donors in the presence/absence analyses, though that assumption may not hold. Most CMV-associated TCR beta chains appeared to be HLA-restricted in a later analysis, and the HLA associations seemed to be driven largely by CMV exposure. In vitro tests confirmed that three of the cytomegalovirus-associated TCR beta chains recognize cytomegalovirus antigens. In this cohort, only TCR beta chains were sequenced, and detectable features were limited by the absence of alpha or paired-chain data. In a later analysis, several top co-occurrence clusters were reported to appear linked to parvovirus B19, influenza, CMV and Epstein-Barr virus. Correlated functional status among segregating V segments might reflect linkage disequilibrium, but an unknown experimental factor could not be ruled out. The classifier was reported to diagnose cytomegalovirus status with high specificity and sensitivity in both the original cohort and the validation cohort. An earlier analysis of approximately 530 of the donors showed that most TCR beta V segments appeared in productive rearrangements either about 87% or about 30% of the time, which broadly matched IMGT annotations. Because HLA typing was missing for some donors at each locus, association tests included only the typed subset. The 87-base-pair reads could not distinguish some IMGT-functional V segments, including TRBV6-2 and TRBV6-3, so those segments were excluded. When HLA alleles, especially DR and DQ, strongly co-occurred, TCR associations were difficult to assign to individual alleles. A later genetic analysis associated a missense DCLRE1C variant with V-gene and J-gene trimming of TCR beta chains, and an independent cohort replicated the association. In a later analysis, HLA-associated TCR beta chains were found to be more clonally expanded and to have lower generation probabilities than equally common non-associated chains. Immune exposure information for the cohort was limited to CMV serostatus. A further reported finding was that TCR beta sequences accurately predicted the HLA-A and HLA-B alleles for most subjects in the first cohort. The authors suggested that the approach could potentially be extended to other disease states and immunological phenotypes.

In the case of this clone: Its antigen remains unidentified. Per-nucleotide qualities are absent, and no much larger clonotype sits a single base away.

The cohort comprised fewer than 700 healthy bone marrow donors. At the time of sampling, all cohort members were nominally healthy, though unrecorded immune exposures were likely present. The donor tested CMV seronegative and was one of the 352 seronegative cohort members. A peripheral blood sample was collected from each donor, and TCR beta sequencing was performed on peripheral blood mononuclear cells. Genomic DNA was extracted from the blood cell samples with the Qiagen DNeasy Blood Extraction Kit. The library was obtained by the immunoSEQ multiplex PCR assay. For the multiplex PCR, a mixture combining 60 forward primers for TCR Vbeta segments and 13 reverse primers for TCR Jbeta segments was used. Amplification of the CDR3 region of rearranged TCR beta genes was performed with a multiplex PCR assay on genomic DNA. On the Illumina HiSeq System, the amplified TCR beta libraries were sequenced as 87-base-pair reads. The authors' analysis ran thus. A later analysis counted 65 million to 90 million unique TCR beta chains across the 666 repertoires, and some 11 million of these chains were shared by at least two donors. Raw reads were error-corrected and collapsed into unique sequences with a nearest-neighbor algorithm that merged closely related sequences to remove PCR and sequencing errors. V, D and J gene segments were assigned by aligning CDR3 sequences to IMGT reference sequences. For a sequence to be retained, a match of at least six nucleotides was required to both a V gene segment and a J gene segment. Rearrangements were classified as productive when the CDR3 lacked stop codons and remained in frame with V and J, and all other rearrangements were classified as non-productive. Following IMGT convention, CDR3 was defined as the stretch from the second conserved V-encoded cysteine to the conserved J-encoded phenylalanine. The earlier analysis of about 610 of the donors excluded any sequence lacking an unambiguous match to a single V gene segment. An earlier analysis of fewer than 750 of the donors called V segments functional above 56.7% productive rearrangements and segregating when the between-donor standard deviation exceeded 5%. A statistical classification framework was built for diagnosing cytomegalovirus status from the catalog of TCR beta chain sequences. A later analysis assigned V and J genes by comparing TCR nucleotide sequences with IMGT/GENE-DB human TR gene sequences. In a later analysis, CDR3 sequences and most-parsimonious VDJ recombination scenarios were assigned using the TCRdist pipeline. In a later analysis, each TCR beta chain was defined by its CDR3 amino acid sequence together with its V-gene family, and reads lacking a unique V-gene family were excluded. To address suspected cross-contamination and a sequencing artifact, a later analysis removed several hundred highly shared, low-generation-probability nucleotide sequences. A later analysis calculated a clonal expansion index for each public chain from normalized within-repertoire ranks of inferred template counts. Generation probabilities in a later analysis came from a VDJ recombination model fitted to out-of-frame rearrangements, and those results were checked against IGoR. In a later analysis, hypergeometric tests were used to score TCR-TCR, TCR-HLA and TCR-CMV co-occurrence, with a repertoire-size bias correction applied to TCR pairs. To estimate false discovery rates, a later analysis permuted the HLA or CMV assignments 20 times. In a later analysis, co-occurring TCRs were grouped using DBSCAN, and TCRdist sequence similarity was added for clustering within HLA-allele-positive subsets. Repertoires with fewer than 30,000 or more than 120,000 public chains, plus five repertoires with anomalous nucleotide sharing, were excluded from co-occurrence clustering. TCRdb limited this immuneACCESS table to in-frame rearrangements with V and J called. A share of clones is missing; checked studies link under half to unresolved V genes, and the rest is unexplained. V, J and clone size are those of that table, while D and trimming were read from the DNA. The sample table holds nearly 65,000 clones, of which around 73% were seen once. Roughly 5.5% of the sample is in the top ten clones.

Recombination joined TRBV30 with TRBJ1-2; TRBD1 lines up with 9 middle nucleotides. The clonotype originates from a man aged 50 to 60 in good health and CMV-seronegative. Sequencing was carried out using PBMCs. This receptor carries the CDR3 CAWKPGQGFSTF. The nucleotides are TGTGCCTGGAAGCCAGGACAGGGGTTTAGCACCTTC.